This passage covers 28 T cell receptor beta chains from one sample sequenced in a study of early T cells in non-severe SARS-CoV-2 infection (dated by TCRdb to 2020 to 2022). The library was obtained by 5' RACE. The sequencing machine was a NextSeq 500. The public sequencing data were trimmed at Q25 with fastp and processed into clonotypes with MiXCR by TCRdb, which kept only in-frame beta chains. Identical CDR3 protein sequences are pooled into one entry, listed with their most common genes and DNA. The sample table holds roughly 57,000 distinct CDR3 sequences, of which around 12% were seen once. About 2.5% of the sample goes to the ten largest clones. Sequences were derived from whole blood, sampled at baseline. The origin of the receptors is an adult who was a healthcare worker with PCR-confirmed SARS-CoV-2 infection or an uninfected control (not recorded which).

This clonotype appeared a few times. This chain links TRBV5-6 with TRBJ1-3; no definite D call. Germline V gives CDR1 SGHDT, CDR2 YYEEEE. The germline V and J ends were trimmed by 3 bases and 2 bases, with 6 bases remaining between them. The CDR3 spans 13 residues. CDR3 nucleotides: TGTGCCAGCAGCTCCACTCCTGGAAACACCATATATTTT. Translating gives CASSSTPGNTIYF.

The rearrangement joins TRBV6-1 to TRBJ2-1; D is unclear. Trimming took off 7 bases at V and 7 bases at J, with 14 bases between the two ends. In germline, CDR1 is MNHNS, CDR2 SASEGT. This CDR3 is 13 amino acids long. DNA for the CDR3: TGTGCCAGCATTTACCGCACAGAAAATGAGCAGTTCTTC. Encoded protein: CASIYRTENEQFF.

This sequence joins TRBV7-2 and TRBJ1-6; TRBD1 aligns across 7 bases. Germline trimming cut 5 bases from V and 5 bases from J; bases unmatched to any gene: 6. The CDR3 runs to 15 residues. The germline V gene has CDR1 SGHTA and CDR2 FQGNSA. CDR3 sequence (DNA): TGTGCCAGCAGCCCTCCGGGACAGCATAATTCACCCCTCCACTTT. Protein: CASSPPGQHNSPLHF. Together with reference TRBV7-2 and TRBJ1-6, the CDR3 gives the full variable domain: GAGVSQSPSNKVTEKGKDVELRCDPISGHTALYWYRQSLGQGLEFLIYFQGNSAPDKSGLPSDRFSAERTGGSVSTLTIQRTQQEDSAVYLCASSPPGQHNSPLHFGNGTRLTVT.

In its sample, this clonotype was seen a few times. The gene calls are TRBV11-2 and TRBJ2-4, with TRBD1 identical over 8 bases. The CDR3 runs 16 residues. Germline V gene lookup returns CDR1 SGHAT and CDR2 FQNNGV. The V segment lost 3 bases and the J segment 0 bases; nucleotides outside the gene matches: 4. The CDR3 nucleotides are TGTGCCAGCAGCTTTTCTGGGACAGGAGCCAAAAACATTCAGTACTTC. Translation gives CASSFSGTGAKNIQYF.

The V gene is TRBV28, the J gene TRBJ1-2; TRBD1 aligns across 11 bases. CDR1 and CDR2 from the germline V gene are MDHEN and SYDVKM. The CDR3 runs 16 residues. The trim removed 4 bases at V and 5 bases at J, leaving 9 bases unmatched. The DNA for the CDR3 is TGTGCCAGCAGTTCCCCCGGGACAGGGGGTTGGTATGGCTACACCTTC. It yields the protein CASSSPGTGGWYGYTF.

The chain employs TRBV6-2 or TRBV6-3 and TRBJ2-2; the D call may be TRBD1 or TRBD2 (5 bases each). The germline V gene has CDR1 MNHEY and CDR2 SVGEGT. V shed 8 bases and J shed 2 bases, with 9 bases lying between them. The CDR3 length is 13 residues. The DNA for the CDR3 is TGTGCCAGCGGGACGCCTAACACCGGGGAGCTGTTTTTT. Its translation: CASGTPNTGELFF.

In DNA form, the CDR3 reads TGTGCCAGCAGCTTGTCCAGCGGGACGCAAGAGACCCAGTACTTC. This codes for CASSLSSGTQETQYF. The rearrangement joins TRBV5-4 to TRBJ2-5; 7 positions match TRBD2. The CDR3 sequence is 15 residues long. Trimming at V came to 1 base and at J to 2 bases, leaving 5 bases not matched to a gene. Germline V lookup: CDR1 SGHNT, CDR2 YYREEE (reference sequence).

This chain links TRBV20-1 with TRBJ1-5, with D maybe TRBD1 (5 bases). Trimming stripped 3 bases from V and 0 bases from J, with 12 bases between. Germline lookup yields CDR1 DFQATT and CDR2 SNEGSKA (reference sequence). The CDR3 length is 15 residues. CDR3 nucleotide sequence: TGCAGTGCTAGGGCCGGGGGGAATAGCAATCAGCCCCAGCATTTT. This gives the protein CSARAGGNSNQPQHF.

Here the CDR3 reads CATSSGQGGQETQYF. CDR3 sequence (DNA): TGTGCCACCAGCAGCGGACAGGGAGGACAAGAGACCCAGTACTTC. The gene calls are TRBV15 and TRBJ2-5, with 8 bases identical to TRBD1. V gave up 3 bases and J gave up 2 bases; unmatched junction bases: 5. The CDR3 contains 15 residues. Germline V gives CDR1 LNHNV, CDR2 YYDKDF (reference sequence).

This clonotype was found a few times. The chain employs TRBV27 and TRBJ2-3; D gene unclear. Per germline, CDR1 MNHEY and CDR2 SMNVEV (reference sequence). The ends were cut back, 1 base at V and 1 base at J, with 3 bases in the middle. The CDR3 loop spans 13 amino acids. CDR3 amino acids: CASSLYGTDTQYF. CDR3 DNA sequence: TGTGCCAGCAGTTTATATGGCACAGATACGCAGTATTTT.

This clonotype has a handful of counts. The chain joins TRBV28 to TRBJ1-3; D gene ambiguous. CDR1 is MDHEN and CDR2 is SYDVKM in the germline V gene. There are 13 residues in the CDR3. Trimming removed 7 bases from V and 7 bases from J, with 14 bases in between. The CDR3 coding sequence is TGTGCCAGCACCCGAGGGTCGCGGAACACCATATATTTT. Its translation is CASTRGSRNTIYF.

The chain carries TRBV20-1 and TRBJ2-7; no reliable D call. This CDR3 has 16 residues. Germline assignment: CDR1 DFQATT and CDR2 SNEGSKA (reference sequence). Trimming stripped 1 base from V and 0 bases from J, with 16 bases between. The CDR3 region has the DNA TGCAGTGCTAGAGTTGGGAACAGCCGGAGCTCCTACGAGCAGTACTTC. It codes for CSARVGNSRSSYEQYF.

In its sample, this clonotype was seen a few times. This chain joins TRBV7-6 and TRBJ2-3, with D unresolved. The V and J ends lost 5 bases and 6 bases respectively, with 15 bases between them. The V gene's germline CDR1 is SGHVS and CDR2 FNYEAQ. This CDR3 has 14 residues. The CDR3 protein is CASSPGFNVDTQYF. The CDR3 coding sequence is TGTGCCAGCAGCCCCGGGTTTAACGTGGATACGCAGTATTTT.

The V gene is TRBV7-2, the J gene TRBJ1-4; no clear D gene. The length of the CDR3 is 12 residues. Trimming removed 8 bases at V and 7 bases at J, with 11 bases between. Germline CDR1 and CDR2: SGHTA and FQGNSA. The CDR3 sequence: CASGSLVEKLFF. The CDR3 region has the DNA TGTGCCAGCGGTTCATTGGTTGAAAAACTGTTTTTT.

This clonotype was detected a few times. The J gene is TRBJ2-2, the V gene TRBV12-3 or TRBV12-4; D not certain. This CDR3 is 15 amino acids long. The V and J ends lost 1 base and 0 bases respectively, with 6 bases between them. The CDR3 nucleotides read TGTGCCAGCAGTTTAGGGCTGACGAACACCGGGGAGCTGTTTTTT. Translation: CASSLGLTNTGELFF.

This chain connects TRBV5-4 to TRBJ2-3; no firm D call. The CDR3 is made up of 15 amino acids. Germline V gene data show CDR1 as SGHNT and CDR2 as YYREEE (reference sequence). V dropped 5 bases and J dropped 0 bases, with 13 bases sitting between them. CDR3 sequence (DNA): TGTGCCAGCAGTTATGGTACAGCGAGCACAGATACGCAGTATTTT. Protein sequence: CASSYGTASTDTQYF.

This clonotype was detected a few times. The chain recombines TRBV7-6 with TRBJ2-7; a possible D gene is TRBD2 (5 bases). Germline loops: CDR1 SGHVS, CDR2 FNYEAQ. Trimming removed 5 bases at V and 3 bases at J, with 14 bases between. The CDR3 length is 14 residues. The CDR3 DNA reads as TGTGCCAGCAGCGACCAGGACGGGGACTACGAGCAGTACTTC. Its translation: CASSDQDGDYEQYF.

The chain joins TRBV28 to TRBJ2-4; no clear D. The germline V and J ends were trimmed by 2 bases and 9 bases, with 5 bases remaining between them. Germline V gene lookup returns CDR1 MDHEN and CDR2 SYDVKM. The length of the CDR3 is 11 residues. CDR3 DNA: TGTGCCAGCAGTTTAAGGGCCATTCAGTACTTC. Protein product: CASSLRAIQYF.

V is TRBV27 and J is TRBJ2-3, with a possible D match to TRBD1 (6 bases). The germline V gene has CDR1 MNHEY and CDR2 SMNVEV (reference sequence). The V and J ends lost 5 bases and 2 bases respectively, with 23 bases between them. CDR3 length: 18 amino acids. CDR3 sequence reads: CASSPTFSGTYYTDTQYF. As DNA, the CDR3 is TGTGCCAGCAGTCCAACGTTCTCCGGGACATATTACACAGATACGCAGTATTTT.

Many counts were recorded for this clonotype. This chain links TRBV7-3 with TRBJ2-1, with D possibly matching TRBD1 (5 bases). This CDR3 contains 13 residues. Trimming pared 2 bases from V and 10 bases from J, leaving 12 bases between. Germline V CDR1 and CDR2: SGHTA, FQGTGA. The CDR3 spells CASSLGHPGEQFF. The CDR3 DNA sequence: TGTGCCAGCAGCTTAGGACATCCAGGCGAGCAGTTCTTC.

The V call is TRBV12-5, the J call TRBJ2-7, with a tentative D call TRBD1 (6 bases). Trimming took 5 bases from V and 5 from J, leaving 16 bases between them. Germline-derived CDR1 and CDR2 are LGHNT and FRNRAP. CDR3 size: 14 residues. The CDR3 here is CASGTLQGTHEQYF. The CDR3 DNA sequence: TGTGCTAGTGGTACCTTACAGGGTACCCACGAGCAGTACTTC.

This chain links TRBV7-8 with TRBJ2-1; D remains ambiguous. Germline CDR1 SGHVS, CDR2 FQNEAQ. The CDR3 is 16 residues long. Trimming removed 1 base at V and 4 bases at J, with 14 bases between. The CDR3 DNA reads TGTGCCAGCAGCTTAGGTTTGTCATCTGGGTACAATGAGCAGTTCTTC. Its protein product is CASSLGLSSGYNEQFF.

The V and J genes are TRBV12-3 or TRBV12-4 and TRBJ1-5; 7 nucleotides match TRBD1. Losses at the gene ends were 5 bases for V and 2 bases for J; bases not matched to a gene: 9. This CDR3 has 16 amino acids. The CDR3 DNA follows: TGTGCCAGCAGTCCCCAAGGACAGGCTGGCAATCAGCCCCAGCATTTT. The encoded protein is CASSPQGQAGNQPQHF.

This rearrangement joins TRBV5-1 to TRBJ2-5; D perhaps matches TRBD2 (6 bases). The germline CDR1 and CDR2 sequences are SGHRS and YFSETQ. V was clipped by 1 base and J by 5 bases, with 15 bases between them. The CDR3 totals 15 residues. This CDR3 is CASSLSTGLVETQYF. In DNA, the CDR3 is TGCGCCAGCAGCTTGTCTACGGGACTGGTGGAGACCCAGTACTTC. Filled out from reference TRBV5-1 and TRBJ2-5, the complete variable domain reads KAGVTQTPRYLIKTRGQQVTLSCSPISGHRSVSWYQQTPGQGLQFLFEYFSETQRNKGNFPGRFSGRQFSNSRSEMNVSTLELGDSALYLCASSLSTGLVETQYFGPGTRLLVL.

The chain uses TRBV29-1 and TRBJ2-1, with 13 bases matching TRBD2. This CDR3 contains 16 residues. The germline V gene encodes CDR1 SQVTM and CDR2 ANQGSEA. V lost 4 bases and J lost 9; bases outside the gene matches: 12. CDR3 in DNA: TGCAGCGTTGGTCATTTGGGACTAGCGGGAACCGTTGAGCAGTTCTTC. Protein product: CSVGHLGLAGTVEQFF.

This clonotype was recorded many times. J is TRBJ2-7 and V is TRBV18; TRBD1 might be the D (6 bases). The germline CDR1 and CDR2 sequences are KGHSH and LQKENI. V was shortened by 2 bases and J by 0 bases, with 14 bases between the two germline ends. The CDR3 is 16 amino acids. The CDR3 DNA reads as TGTGCCAGCTCACCATTCCCGGGACAATCCTCCTACGAGCAGTACTTC. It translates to CASSPFPGQSSYEQYF.

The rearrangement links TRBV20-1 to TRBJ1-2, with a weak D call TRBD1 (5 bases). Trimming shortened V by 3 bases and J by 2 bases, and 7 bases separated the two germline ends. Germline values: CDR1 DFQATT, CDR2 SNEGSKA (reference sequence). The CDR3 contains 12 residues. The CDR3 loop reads CSARGQNYGYTF. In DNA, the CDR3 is TGCAGTGCTAGGGGGCAGAACTATGGCTACACCTTC.

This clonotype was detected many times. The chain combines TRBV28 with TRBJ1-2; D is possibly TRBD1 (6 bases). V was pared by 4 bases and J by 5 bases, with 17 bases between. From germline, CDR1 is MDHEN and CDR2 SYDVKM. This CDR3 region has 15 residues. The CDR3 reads CASSWVGTGFYGYTF. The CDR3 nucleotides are TGTGCCAGCAGTTGGGTCGGAACAGGGTTTTATGGCTACACCTTC.